This TCR beta chain was identified in a study of blood T cell dynamics during melanoma immunotherapy. The germline V gene has CDR1 MDHEN and CDR2 SYDVKM. Trimming at V came to 6 bases and at J to 3 bases, leaving 4 bases not matched to a gene. The CDR3 loop spans 15 amino acids. The time point: week 3, after first cycle of checkpoint inhibitor. The assay received all extracted DNA from sorted CD8+ subsets. The data were produced by immunoSEQ multiplex PCR, yet TCRdb's version contains in-frame clones alone and is incomplete. The table has 10,000 to 15,000 clones, approximately 89% seen once. Specimen: effector memory CD8+ T cells from blood, collected from a patient treated with checkpoint blockade. This sequence joins TRBV28 and TRBJ2-3, with 12 bases identical to TRBD2. The sequence was collected from a human donor with melanoma. The CDR3 loop is CASSPTSGRTDTQYF. The CDR3 DNA reads TGTGCCAGCAGCCCTACTAGCGGGAGGACAGATACGCAGTATTTT.